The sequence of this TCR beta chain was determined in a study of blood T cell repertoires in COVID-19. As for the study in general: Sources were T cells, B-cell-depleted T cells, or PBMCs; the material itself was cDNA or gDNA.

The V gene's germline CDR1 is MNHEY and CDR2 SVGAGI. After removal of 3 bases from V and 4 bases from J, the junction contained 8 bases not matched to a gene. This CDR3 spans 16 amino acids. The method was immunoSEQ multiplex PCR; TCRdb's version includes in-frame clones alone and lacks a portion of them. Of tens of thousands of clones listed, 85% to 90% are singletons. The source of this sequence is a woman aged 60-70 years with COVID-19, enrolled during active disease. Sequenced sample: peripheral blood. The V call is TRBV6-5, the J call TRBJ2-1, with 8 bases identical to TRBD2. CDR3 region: CASSYIGRGNYNEQFF. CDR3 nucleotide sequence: TGTGCCAGCAGTTATATCGGGAGGGGAAATTACAATGAGCAGTTCTTC.